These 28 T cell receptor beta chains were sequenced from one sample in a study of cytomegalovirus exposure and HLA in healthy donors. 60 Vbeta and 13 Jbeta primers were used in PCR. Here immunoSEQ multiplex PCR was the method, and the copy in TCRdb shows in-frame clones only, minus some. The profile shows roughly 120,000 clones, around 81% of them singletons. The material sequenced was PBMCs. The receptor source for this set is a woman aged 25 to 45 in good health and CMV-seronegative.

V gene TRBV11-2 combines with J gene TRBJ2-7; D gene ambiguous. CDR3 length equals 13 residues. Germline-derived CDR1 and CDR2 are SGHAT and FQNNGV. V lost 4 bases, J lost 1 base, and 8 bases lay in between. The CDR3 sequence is CASSSGPSYEQYF. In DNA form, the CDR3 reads TGTGCCAGCAGCTCTGGGCCATCCTACGAGCAGTACTTC.

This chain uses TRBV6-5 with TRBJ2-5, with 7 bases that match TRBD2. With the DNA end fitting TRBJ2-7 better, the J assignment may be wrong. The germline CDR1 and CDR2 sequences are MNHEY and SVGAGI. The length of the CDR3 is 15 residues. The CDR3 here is CASSQTRDYQVEQYF. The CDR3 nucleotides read TGTGCCAGCAGTCAGACCCGGGACTACCAAGTCGAGCAGTACTTC.

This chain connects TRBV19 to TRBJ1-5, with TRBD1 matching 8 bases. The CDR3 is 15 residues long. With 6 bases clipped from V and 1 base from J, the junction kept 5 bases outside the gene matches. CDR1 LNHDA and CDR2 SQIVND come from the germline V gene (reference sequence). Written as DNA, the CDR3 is TGTGCCAGTAGGATGACAGGGGCGAGCAATCAGCCCCAGCATTTT. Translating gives CASRMTGASNQPQHF.

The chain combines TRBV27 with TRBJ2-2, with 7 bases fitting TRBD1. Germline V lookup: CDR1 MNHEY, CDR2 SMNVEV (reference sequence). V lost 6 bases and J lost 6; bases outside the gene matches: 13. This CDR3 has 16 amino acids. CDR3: CASSAQGPRVAGELFF. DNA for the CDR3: TGTGCCAGCAGCGCACAGGGGCCAAGGGTGGCCGGGGAGCTGTTTTTT.

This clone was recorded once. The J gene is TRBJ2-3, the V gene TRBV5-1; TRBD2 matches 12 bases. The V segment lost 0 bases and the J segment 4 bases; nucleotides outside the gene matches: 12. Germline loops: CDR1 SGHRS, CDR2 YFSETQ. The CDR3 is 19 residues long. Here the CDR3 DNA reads TGCGCCAGCAGCTTGGCGCTAGCGGGAGGGCTGACTGGCGCAGATACGCAGTATTTT. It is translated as CASSLALAGGLTGADTQYF.

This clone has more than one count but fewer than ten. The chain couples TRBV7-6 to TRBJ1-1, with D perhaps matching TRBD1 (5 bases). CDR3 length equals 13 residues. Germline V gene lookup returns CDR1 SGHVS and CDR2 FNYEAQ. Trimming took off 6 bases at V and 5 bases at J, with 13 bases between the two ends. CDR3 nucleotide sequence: TGTGCCAGCAGGGGGGGGTCGGGGACTGAAGCTTTCTTT. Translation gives CASRGGSGTEAFF.

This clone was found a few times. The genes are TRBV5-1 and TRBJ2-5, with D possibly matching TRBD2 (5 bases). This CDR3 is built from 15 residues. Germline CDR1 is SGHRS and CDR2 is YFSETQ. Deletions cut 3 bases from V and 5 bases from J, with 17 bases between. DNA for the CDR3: TGCGCCAGCAGCTACGGCGTTACTAGTGGGGAGACCCAGTACTTC. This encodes CASSYGVTSGETQYF.

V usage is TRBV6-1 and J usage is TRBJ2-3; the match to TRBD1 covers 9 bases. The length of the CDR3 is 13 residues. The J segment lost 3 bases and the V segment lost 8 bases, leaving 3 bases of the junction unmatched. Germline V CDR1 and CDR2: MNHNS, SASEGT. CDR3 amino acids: CASRDRVTDTQYF. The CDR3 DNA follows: TGTGCCAGCCGGGACAGGGTGACAGATACGCAGTATTTT.

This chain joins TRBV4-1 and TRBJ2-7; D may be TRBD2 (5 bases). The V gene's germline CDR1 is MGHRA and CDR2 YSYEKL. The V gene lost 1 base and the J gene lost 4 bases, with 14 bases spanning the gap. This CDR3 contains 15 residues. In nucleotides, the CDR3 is TGCGCCAGCAGCCAAGCTGGACTCCGCTTTTACGAGCAGTACTTC. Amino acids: CASSQAGLRFYEQYF.

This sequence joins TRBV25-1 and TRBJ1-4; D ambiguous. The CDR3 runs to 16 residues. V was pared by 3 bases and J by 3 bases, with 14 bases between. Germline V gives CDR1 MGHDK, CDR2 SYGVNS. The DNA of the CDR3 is TGTGCCAGCAGTGATCTAGTCGGCAGCTCTAATGAAAAACTGTTTTTT. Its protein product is CASSDLVGSSNEKLFF.

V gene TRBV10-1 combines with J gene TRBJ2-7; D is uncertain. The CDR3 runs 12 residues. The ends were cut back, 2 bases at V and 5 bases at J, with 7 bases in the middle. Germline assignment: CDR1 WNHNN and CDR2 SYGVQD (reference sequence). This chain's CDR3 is CASSEARNEQYF. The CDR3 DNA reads TGCGCCAGCAGTGAGGCGCGAAACGAGCAGTACTTC.

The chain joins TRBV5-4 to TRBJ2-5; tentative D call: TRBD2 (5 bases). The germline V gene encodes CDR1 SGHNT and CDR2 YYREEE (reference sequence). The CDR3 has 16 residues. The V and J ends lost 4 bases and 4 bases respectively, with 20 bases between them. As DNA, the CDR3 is TGTGCCAGCAGCAACCGGGTCCATAGCGACTCAGAGACCCAGTACTTC. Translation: CASSNRVHSDSETQYF.

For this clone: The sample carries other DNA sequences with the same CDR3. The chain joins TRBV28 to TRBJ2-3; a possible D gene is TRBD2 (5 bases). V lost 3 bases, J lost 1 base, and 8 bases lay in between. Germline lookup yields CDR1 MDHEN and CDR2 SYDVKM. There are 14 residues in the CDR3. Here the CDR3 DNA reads TGTGCCAGCAGTTTTCTTAGCGGCACAGATACGCAGTATTTT. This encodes CASSFLSGTDTQYF.

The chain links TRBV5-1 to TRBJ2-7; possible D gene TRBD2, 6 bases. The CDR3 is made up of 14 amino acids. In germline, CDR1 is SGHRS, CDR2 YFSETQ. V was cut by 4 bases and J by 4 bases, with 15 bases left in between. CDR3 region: CASSGGDRKYEQYF. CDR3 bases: TGCGCCAGCAGCGGCGGGGATAGGAAATACGAGCAGTACTTC.

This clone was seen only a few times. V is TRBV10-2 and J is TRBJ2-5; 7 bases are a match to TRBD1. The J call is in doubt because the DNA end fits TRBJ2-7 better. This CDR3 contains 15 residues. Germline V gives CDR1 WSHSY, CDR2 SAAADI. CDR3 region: CASSHGQDSSYEQYF. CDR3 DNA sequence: TGCGCCAGCAGCCACGGACAGGATAGCTCCTACGAGCAGTACTTC.

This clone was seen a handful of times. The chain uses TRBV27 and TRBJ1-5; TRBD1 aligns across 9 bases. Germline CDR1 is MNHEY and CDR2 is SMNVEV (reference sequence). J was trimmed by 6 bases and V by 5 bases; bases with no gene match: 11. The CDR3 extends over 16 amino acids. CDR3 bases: TGTGCCAGCAGTCGAACAGGGGGCACTTGGTCTCAGCCCCAGCATTTT. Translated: CASSRTGGTWSQPQHF.

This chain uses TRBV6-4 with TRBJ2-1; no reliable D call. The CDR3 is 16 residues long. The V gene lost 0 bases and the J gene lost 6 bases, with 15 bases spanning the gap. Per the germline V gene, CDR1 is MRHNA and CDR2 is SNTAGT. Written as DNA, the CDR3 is TGTGCCAGCAGTGACTCGATATCGCTAGTTCGCAATGAGCAGTTCTTC. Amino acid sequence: CASSDSISLVRNEQFF.

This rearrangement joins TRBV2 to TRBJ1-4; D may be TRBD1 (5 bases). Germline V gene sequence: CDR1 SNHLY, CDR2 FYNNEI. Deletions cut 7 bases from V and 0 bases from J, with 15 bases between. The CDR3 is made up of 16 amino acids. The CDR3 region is CASKPGGGSTNEKLFF. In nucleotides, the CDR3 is TGTGCCAGCAAACCGGGCGGGGGATCAACTAATGAAAAACTGTTTTTT.

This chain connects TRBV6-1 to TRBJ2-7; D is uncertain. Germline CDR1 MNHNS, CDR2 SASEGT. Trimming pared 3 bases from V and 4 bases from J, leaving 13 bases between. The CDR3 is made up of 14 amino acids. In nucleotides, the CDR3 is TGTGCCAGCAGTGATTCTACTCTTCTGTACGAGCAGTACTTC. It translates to CASSDSTLLYEQYF.

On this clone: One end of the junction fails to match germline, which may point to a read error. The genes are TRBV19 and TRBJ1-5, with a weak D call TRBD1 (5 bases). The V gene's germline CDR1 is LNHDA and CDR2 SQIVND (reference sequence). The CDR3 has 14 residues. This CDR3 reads CAGSPRQPNQPQHF. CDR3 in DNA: TGTGCCGGTAGTCCCCGACAGCCTAATCAGCCCCAGCATTTT.

Here the CDR3 reads CASSSDWGPGYEQYF. The CDR3 DNA reads TGTGCCAGCAGCTCCGACTGGGGGCCGGGCTACGAGCAGTACTTC. V is TRBV7-2 and J is TRBJ2-7; the D gene is possibly TRBD1 (6 bases). V lost 4 bases and J 3 bases, leaving 16 bases between the germline ends. The germline CDR1 and CDR2 sequences are SGHTA and FQGNSA. The CDR3 runs 15 residues. Filled out from reference TRBV7-2 and TRBJ2-7, the complete variable domain reads GAGVSQSPSNKVTEKGKDVELRCDPISGHTALYWYRQSLGQGLEFLIYFQGNSAPDKSGLPSDRFSAERTGGSVSTLTIQRTQQEDSAVYLCASSSDWGPGYEQYFGPGTRLTVT.

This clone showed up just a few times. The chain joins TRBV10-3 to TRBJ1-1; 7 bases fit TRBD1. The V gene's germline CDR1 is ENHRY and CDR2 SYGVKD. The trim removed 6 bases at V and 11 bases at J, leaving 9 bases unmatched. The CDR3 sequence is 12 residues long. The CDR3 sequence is CAIRGTDSGAFF. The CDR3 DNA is TGTGCCATCAGAGGGACAGACTCAGGGGCTTTCTTT.

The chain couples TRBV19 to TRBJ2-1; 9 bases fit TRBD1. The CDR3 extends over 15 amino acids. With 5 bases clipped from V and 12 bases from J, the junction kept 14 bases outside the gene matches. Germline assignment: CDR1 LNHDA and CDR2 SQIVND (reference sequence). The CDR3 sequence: CASSSAGQGLSRQFF. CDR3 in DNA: TGTGCCAGTAGTTCGGCGGGACAGGGCTTGAGTCGGCAGTTCTTC.

CDR3 sequence reads: CASSRATGEVYEQYF. The DNA for the CDR3 is TGTGCCAGCAGCCGAGCGACGGGGGAGGTCTACGAGCAGTACTTC. V and J are TRBV7-2 and TRBJ2-5; TRBD2 might be the D (6 bases). The J call may be faulty, since TRBJ2-7 better matches the DNA end. The CDR3 totals 15 residues. Per the germline V gene, CDR1 is SGHTA and CDR2 is FQGNSA.

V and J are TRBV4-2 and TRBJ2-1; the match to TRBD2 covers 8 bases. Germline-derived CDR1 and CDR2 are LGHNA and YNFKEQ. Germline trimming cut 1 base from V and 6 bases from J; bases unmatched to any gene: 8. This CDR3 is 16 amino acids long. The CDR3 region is CASSQVGGRLANEQFF. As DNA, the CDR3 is TGTGCCAGCAGCCAAGTAGGCGGGAGGTTGGCCAATGAGCAGTTCTTC.

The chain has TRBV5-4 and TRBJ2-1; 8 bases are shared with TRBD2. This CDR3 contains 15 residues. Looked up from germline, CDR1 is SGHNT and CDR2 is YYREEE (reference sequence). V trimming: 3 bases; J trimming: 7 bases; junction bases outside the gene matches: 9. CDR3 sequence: CASSSPGGPVNEQFF. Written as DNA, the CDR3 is TGTGCCAGCAGCTCCCCGGGAGGGCCGGTAAATGAGCAGTTCTTC.

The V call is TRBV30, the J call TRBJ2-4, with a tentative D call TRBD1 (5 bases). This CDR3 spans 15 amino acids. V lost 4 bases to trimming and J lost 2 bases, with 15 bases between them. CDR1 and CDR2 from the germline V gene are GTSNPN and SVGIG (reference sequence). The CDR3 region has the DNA TGTGCCTGGACCCCGGACACGACGACCAAAAACATTCAGTACTTC. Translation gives CAWTPDTTTKNIQYF.

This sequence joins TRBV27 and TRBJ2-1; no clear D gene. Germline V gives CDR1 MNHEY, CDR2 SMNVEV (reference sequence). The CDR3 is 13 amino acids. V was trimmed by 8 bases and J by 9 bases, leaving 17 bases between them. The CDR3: CASFRSGSGEQFF. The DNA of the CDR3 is TGTGCCAGCTTCCGGTCCGGGTCGGGTGAGCAGTTCTTC.